Listed here is a single T cell receptor (beta chain). The CDR3 spans 15 residues. Germline trimming cut 8 bases from V and 5 bases from J; bases unmatched to any gene: 13. Per the germline V gene, CDR1 is SGHTA and CDR2 is FQGNSA. Authors' methods: Amplification with reference gene primers provided the estimates of nucleated cell counts. Produced via immunoSEQ multiplex PCR; TCRdb's table is partial and in-frame only. The V and J calls and the clone size are those of that table, but D and trimming were determined from the DNA. Of 100,000 to 150,000 clones in the sample, 65% to 90% were seen once. The data stem from a study of blood T cell repertoires in COVID-19. Study background: The cDNA or gDNA used as material had been derived from T cells, B-cell-depleted T cells, or PBMCs.

Sequenced material: peripheral blood. The sequence came from a woman older than 75 with acute or convalescent COVID-19. This chain links TRBV7-2 with TRBJ2-3; 7 positions agree with TRBD2. CDR3 nucleotide sequence: TGTGCCAGCGAGCCTAGGCGGTCGGGGGGAGATACGCAGTATTTT. It is translated as CASEPRRSGGDTQYF.